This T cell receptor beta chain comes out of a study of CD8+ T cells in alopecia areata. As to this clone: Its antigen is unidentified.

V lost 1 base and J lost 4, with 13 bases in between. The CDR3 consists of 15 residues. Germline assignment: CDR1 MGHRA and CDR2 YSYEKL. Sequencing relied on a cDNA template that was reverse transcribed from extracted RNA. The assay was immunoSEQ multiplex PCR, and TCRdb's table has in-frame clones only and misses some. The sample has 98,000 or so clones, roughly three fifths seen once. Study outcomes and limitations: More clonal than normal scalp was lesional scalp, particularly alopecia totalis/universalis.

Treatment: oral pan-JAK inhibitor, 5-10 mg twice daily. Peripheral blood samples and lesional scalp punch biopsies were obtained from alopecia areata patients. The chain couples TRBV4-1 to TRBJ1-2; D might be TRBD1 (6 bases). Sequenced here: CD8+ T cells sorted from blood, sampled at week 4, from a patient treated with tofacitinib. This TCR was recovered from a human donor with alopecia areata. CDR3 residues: CASSQARGSSYGYTF. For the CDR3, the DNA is TGCGCCAGCAGCCAAGCCAGGGGTTCATCCTATGGCTACACCTTC.